This T cell receptor (beta chain) was profiled in a study of blood T cell repertoires in COVID-19. Assay used: immunoSEQ multiplex PCR; TCRdb lists only in-frame clones, some missing. The data contain 45,000 to 75,000 clones, about 90% of them singletons. Germline values: CDR1 SGHRS, CDR2 YFSETQ. Losses at the gene ends were 3 bases for V and 3 bases for J; bases not matched to a gene: 6. This CDR3 spans 15 amino acids. The TCR was taken from a man in his sixties with acute or convalescent COVID-19. Sequences were obtained from peripheral blood. V usage is TRBV5-1 and J usage is TRBJ1-5; 7 nucleotides match TRBD1. CDR3 in amino acids: CASSSGTAANQPQHF. CDR3 DNA: TGCGCCAGCAGCTCCGGGACAGCCGCCAATCAGCCCCAGCATTTT.